Each of the 8 T cell receptor beta chains below was sequenced from the same sample in a study of shared clonotypes between healthy human individuals. Using immunoSEQ multiplex PCR, the repertoire was profiled, and TCRdb retains in-frame clones only, with some absent. This table has about 2.3 million clones, about nine tenths appearing once. The sample taken for sequencing was naive CD4+ T cells from PBMCs. Subset in this sample: CD45RA+ positively selected. All receptors come from a young man in good health. Some clones in this sample may be carry-over from other donors' samples.

This clone appeared a few times. Other nucleotide sequences in the sample specify the same CDR3. V usage is TRBV2 and J usage is TRBJ1-2; weak D call: TRBD1 (6 bases). The CDR3 sequence is 12 residues long. Germline V gene sequence: CDR1 SNHLY, CDR2 FYNNEI. V was cut by 6 bases and J by 4 bases, with 9 bases left in between. CDR3 residues: CASREGGYGYTF. For the CDR3, the DNA is TGTGCCAGCAGGGAGGGGGGCTATGGCTACACCTTC.

The rearrangement links TRBV28 to TRBJ1-2; D is ambiguous. V gave up 10 bases and J gave up 2 bases, with 11 bases separating them. The CDR3 contains 12 residues. The germline V gene has CDR1 MDHEN and CDR2 SYDVKM. For the CDR3, the DNA is TGTGCCACCCAGGACGGAAACTATGGCTACACCTTC. Protein: CATQDGNYGYTF.

The genes are TRBV27 and TRBJ1-1; 7 positions agree with TRBD1. The V and J ends lost 11 bases and 0 bases, in that order; junction bases with no gene match: 12. CDR1 MNHEY and CDR2 SMNVEV come from the germline V gene (reference sequence). The CDR3 length is 15 residues. The CDR3 protein is CAGPRQGELNTEAFF. In DNA, the CDR3 is TGTGCCGGCCCCAGGCAGGGGGAGCTGAACACTGAAGCTTTCTTT.

V usage is TRBV6-1 and J usage is TRBJ2-2; 10 positions match TRBD1. CDR3 length: 15 amino acids. V trimming: 8 bases; J trimming: 7 bases; junction bases outside the gene matches: 10. Germline V gene lookup returns CDR1 MNHNS and CDR2 SASEGT. The CDR3 here is CASRSGTGVFGELFF. CDR3 sequence (DNA): TGTGCCAGCCGCTCCGGGACAGGGGTTTTCGGGGAGCTGTTTTTT.

The chain carries TRBV10-3 and TRBJ1-5; weak D call: TRBD1 (6 bases). Looked up from germline, CDR1 is ENHRY and CDR2 is SYGVKD. CDR3 length: 13 amino acids. V was shortened by 7 bases and J by 5 bases, with 12 bases between the two germline ends. In nucleotides, the CDR3 is TGTGCCATCAACCGGGACACAGATCAGCCCCAGCATTTT. This translates into CAINRDTDQPQHF.

With respect to this clone: Distinct nucleotide sequences in the sample also encode this CDR3. The V call is TRBV6-5, the J call TRBJ1-2; D call uncertain. V dropped 5 bases and J dropped 8 bases, with 9 bases sitting between them. Germline loops: CDR1 MNHEY, CDR2 SVGAGI. The CDR3 has 11 residues. The CDR3, as DNA: TGTGCCAGCAGTAAGGGAAGGGGCTACACCTTC. It codes for CASSKGRGYTF.

The chain employs TRBV19 and TRBJ1-3, with D unclear. CDR3 length: 12 residues. Trimming took off 10 bases at V and 3 bases at J, with 10 bases between the two ends. Germline CDR1 LNHDA, CDR2 SQIVND (reference sequence). For the CDR3, the DNA is TGTGCCATCATTCGGGGTGGAAACACCATATATTTT. Protein sequence: CAIIRGGNTIYF. Looking up the rest from reference TRBV19 and TRBJ1-3 gives the full variable domain: DGGITQSPKYLFRKEGQNVTLSCEQNLNHDAMYWYRQDPGQGLRLIYYSQIVNDFQKGDIAEGYSVSREKKESFPLTVTSAQKNPTAFYLCAIIRGGNTIYFGEGSWLTVV.

V is TRBV11-2 and J is TRBJ2-1, with 10 bases identical to TRBD2. This CDR3 is 18 amino acids long. The junction had 7 bases not matched to a gene; V was cut back by 2 bases and J by 0 bases. CDR1 and CDR2 from the germline V gene are SGHAT and FQNNGV. Here the CDR3 DNA reads TGTGCCAGCAGCTTATTTCTAGCGGGAGTCCCCTCCTACAATGAGCAGTTCTTC. Protein: CASSLFLAGVPSYNEQFF.